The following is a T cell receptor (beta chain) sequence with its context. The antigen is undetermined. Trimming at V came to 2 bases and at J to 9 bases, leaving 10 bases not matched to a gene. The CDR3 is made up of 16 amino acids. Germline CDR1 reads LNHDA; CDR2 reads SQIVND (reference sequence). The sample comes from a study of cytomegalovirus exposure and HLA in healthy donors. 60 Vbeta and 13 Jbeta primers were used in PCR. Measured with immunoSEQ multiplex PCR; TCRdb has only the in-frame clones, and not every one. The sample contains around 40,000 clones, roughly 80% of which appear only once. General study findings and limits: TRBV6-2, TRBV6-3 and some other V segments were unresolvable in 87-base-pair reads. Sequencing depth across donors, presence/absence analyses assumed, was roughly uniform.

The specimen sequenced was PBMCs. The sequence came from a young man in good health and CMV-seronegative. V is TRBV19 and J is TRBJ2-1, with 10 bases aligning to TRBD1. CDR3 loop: CASSIPSGQGSGEQFF. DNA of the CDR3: TGTGCCAGTAGTATACCCTCGGGACAGGGGAGTGGTGAGCAGTTCTTC.